This T cell receptor beta chain was sequenced during a study of T cell responses to AZD1222 COVID-19 vaccine. Measured with immunoSEQ multiplex PCR; TCRdb has only the in-frame clones, and not every one. The table lists some 99,000 clones, about 88% of them singletons, with roughly 15% in the top ten. The V gene lost 6 bases and the J gene lost 3 bases, with 8 bases spanning the gap. There are 11 residues in the CDR3. CDR1 and CDR2 (germline): SQVTM, ANQGSEA. This sequence was found in an adult in good health. The source was peripheral blood, collected on day 0 of AZD1222 vaccination. V and J are TRBV29-1 and TRBJ1-2; weak D call: TRBD1 (6 bases). In nucleotides, the CDR3 is TGCAGCGTATCAGGGGACTATGGCTACACCTTC. This encodes CSVSGDYGYTF.